Listed below are T cell receptor beta chains from one sample, sequenced in a study of blood T cell repertoires in COVID-19. Measured with immunoSEQ multiplex PCR; TCRdb has only the in-frame clones, and not every one. The table records some 100,000 clones, roughly 86% of them present only once. The sample taken for sequencing was peripheral blood. The receptors here all came from a man aged 50 to 60 with acute or convalescent COVID-19. Each CDR3 is given with its conserved first and last residue. A D gene is named only where the DNA matches it firmly. A clone size is listed for some rows: how often the clone was seen (once, few, many), or a class if it is expanded.

size: once
V: TRBV10-3
J: TRBJ2-2
D: TRBD2
length: 15
CDR3: CAIRRASGSSGELFF
DNA: TGTGCCATCCGCCGGGCTAGCGGGAGCTCCGGGGAGCTGTTTTTT

size: .
V: TRBV7-7
J: TRBJ2-7
D: TRBD2
length: 15
CDR3: CASSLQGGRAYEQYF
DNA: TGTGCCAGCAGCTTACAGGGCGGGAGGGCCTACGAGCAGTACTTC

size: .
V: TRBV27
J: TRBJ2-3
D: TRBD1
length: 14
CDR3: CASSFDRGTDTQYF
DNA: TGTGCCAGCAGTTTTGACAGGGGCACAGATACGCAGTATTTT

size: .
V: TRBV3-1/TRBV3-2
J: TRBJ1-3
D: TRBD1
length: 16
CDR3: CASSRTTGGYGNTIYF
DNA: TGTGCCAGCAGCCGGACTACAGGGGGTTATGGAAACACCATATATTTT

size: few
V: TRBV27
J: TRBJ2-1
D: .
length: 16
CDR3: CASHRSGIDAYNEQFF
DNA: TGTGCCAGCCATCGGTCCGGGATTGATGCATACAATGAGCAGTTCTTC

size: .
V: TRBV6-5
J: TRBJ2-4
D: .
length: 14
CDR3: CASVNTGAKNIQYF
DNA: TGTGCCAGCGTTAATACAGGGGCCAAAAACATTCAGTACTTC

size: few
V: TRBV6-1
J: TRBJ1-2
D: .
length: 15
CDR3: CASSEEGGAYDGYTF
DNA: TGTGCCAGCAGTGAAGAGGGGGGGGCCTATGATGGCTACACCTTC

size: .
V: TRBV7-3
J: TRBJ2-2
D: TRBD2
length: 16
CDR3: CASSLRSGVNTGELFF
DNA: TGTGCCAGCAGCCTCCGTAGCGGGGTGAACACCGGGGAGCTGTTTTTT

size: .
V: TRBV7-2
J: TRBJ1-1
D: .
length: 14
CDR3: CASSLEASGTEAFF
DNA: TGTGCCAGCAGCCTGGAGGCGAGTGGCACTGAAGCTTTCTTT

size: .
V: TRBV3-1/TRBV3-2
J: TRBJ2-3
D: TRBD2
length: 14
CDR3: CASRLSGRTDTQYF
DNA: TGTGCCAGCAGACTTAGCGGGAGGACAGATACGCAGTATTTT

size: .
V: TRBV19
J: TRBJ1-5
D: TRBD1
length: 16
CDR3: CASSRGTGTGNQPQHF
DNA: TGTGCCAGTAGTAGGGGGACAGGTACGGGCAATCAGCCCCAGCATTTT

size: .
V: TRBV6-5
J: TRBJ1-3
D: TRBD1
length: 15
CDR3: CASSFLGQDRNTIYF
DNA: TGTGCCAGCAGTTTCTTGGGACAGGATAGAAACACCATATATTTT

size: .
V: TRBV3-1/TRBV3-2
J: TRBJ2-3
D: TRBD2
length: 16
CDR3: CASSQALGLVTDTQYF
DNA: TGTGCCAGCAGCCAAGCGCTGGGACTAGTAACAGATACGCAGTATTTT

size: .
V: TRBV30
J: TRBJ1-3
D: .
length: 16
CDR3: CAWSVRQFSSGNTIYF
DNA: TGTGCCTGGAGTGTCAGGCAGTTCAGCTCTGGAAACACCATATATTTT

size: .
V: TRBV19
J: TRBJ2-7
D: TRBD2
length: 15
CDR3: CASSNPGLAGYEQYF
DNA: TGTGCCAGTAGTAACCCGGGACTAGCGGGATACGAGCAGTACTTC

size: .
V: TRBV4-1
J: TRBJ1-5
D: .
length: 16
CDR3: CASSPDYSNSNQPQHF
DNA: TGCGCCAGCAGCCCGGACTACAGCAATAGCAATCAGCCCCAGCATTTT

size: .
V: TRBV27
J: TRBJ2-6
D: .
length: 17
CDR3: CASSRRQGGSGANVLTF
DNA: TGTGCCAGCAGCCGGAGACAGGGAGGATCTGGGGCCAACGTCCTGACTTTC

size: .
V: TRBV19
J: TRBJ1-2
D: TRBD1
length: 15
CDR3: CASSPPGQGVYGYTF
DNA: TGTGCCAGTAGCCCTCCGGGACAGGGCGTCTATGGCTACACCTTC

size: .
V: TRBV5-8
J: TRBJ1-1
D: .
length: 14
CDR3: CASSRGQWNTEAFF
DNA: TGTGCCAGCAGCCGTGGACAGTGGAACACTGAAGCTTTCTTT

size: few
V: TRBV29-1
J: TRBJ1-2
D: TRBD1
length: 16
CDR3: CSVFKPGQVVGYGYTF
DNA: TGCAGCGTTTTCAAGCCGGGACAGGTGGTTGGCTATGGCTACACCTTC

size: .
V: TRBV12-5
J: TRBJ2-2
D: TRBD2
length: 14
CDR3: CATRSGREAGELFF
DNA: TGTGCTACGCGAAGCGGGAGGGAAGCCGGGGAGCTGTTTTTT

size: few
V: TRBV11-3
J: TRBJ1-3
D: .
length: 20
CDR3: CASSAPRGQSKRGTGNTIYF
DNA: TGTGCCAGCAGCGCCCCGAGAGGACAGTCAAAAAGGGGTACTGGAAACACCATATATTTT

size: .
V: TRBV3-1/TRBV3-2
J: TRBJ1-5
D: .
length: 14
CDR3: CASSQAGRNQPQHF
DNA: TGTGCCAGCAGCCAAGCAGGCCGCAATCAGCCCCAGCATTTT

size: .
V: TRBV2
J: TRBJ2-3
D: TRBD1
length: 15
CDR3: CASRGQATSTDTQYF
DNA: TGTGCCAGCAGGGGACAGGCGACTAGCACAGATACGCAGTATTTT

size: .
V: TRBV27
J: TRBJ1-1
D: TRBD1
length: 13
CDR3: CASSLDRGTEAFF
DNA: TGTGCCAGCAGCCTGGACAGGGGGACTGAAGCTTTCTTT

size: .
V: TRBV7-6
J: TRBJ2-1
D: TRBD2
length: 13
CDR3: CASSLGDSGSEFF
DNA: TGTGCCAGCAGCTTAGGGGATAGCGGGAGCGAGTTCTTC

size: once
V: TRBV4-1
J: TRBJ2-1
D: TRBD2
length: 21
CDR3: CASSQVPGTSGEVGIRNEQFF
DNA: TGCGCCAGCAGCCAAGTCCCTGGGACTAGCGGAGAGGTTGGTATCCGGAATGAGCAGTTCTTC

size: once
V: TRBV19
J: TRBJ1-3
D: .
length: 14
CDR3: CASSMGAGGNTIYF
DNA: TGTGCCAGTAGTATGGGGGCAGGGGGAAACACCATATATTTT

size: .
V: TRBV19
J: TRBJ2-2
D: TRBD2
length: 17
CDR3: CASTKGTSGRATGELFF
DNA: TGTGCCAGTACCAAGGGGACTAGCGGGAGGGCCACCGGGGAGCTGTTTTTT

size: .
V: TRBV9
J: TRBJ2-1
D: TRBD2
length: 17
CDR3: CASSSLGTSGTYNEQFF
DNA: TGTGCCAGCAGCTCCTTGGGGACTAGCGGGACCTACAATGAGCAGTTCTTC

size: .
V: TRBV29-1
J: TRBJ2-1
D: TRBD2
length: 14
CDR3: CSVEELAVRNEQFF
DNA: TGCAGCGTTGAAGAACTAGCGGTTAGGAATGAGCAGTTCTTC

size: .
V: TRBV18
J: TRBJ2-2
D: TRBD1
length: 15
CDR3: CASSPTGLETGELFF
DNA: TGTGCCAGCTCACCGACAGGGTTGGAAACCGGGGAGCTGTTTTTT

size: .
V: TRBV5-1
J: TRBJ2-3
D: TRBD2
length: 16
CDR3: CASSLAGAGITDTQYF
DNA: TGCGCCAGCAGCCTTGCGGGAGCGGGGATCACAGATACGCAGTATTTT

size: .
V: TRBV7-8
J: TRBJ1-5
D: TRBD1
length: 16
CDR3: CASSLADRGGNQPQHF
DNA: TGTGCCAGCAGCTTAGCCGACAGGGGGGGCAATCAGCCCCAGCATTTT

size: .
V: TRBV19
J: TRBJ1-1
D: .
length: 12
CDR3: CASSIPETEAFF
DNA: TGTGCCAGTAGTATACCGGAGACTGAAGCTTTCTTT

size: few
V: TRBV7-2
J: TRBJ2-7
D: TRBD1
length: 16
CDR3: CASRFTFLGTDYEQYF
DNA: TGTGCCAGCAGGTTCACATTCTTAGGGACAGACTACGAGCAGTACTTC

size: many
V: TRBV5-6
J: TRBJ1-2
D: TRBD1
length: 15
CDR3: CASSHFRQGNYGYTF
DNA: TGTGCCAGCAGCCACTTCAGACAGGGCAACTATGGCTACACCTTC

size: .
V: TRBV27
J: TRBJ2-7
D: TRBD2
length: 15
CDR3: CASSSPLAGSYEQYF
DNA: TGTGCCAGCAGTTCCCCCTTAGCGGGGTCCTACGAGCAGTACTTC

size: once
V: TRBV7-9
J: TRBJ2-1
D: .
length: 15
CDR3: CASSLHDPGESEQFF
DNA: TGTGCCAGCAGCTTACATGACCCGGGAGAGAGTGAGCAGTTCTTC

size: .
V: TRBV7-6
J: TRBJ2-2
D: .
length: 15
CDR3: CASSLGQGNTGELFF
DNA: TGTGCCAGCAGCCTTGGGCAGGGCAACACCGGGGAGCTGTTTTTT

size: .
V: TRBV11-3
J: TRBJ2-3
D: .
length: 13
CDR3: CASSFSLTDTQYF
DNA: TGTGCCAGCAGCTTCTCCCTCACAGATACGCAGTATTTT

size: .
V: TRBV12-5
J: TRBJ1-1
D: .
length: 14
CDR3: CASGLGQLNTEAFF
DNA: TGTGCTAGTGGTTTGGGACAGTTGAACACTGAAGCTTTCTTT

size: .
V: TRBV11-3
J: TRBJ2-7
D: .
length: 16
CDR3: CASSLGVQRPSYEQYF
DNA: TGTGCCAGCAGCTTAGGAGTCCAGCGGCCCTCCTACGAGCAGTACTTC

size: .
V: TRBV3-1/TRBV3-2
J: TRBJ1-2
D: .
length: 16
CDR3: CASSQEVSGVRYGYTF
DNA: TGTGCCAGCAGCCAAGAGGTTTCAGGGGTACGCTATGGCTACACCTTC